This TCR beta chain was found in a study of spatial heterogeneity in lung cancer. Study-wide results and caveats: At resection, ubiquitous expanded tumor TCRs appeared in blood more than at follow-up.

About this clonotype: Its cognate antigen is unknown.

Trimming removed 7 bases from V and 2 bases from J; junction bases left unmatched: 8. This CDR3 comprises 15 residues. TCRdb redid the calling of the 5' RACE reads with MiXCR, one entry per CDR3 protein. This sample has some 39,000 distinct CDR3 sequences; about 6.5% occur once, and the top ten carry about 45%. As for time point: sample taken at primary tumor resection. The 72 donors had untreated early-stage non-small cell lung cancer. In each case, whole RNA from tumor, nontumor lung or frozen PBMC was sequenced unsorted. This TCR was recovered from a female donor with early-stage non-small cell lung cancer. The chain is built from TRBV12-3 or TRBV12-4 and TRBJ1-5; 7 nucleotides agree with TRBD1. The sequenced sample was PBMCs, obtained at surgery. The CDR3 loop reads CASNEQGWGNQPQHF. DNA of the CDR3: TGTGCCAGCAACGAACAGGGGTGGGGCAATCAGCCCCAGCATTTT.